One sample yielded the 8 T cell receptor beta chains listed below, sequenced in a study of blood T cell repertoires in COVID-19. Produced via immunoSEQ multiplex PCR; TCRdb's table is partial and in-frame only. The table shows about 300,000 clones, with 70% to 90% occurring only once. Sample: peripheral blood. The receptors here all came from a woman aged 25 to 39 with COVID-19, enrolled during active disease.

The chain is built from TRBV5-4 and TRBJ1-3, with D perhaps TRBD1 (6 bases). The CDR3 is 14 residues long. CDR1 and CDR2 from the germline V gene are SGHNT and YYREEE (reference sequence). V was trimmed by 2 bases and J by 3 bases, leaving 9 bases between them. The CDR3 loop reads CASSLQGGGNTIYF. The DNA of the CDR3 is TGTGCCAGCAGCTTACAGGGTGGTGGAAACACCATATATTTT.

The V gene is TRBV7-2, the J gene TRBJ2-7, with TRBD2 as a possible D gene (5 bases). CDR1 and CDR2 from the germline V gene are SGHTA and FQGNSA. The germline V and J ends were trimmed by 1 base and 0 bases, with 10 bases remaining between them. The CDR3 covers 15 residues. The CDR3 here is CASSLVSGSSYEQYF. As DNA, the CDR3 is TGTGCCAGCAGCTTAGTCTCGGGGAGCTCCTACGAGCAGTACTTC.

The CDR3 loop reads CASEGGRGGADYGYTF. CDR3 nucleotide sequence: TGCGCCAGCGAGGGGGGTCGAGGGGGCGCGGACTATGGCTACACCTTC. J is TRBJ1-2 and V is TRBV4-1; 7 bases line up with TRBD1. V dropped 8 bases and J dropped 3; count of bases not matched to a gene: 15. This CDR3 has 16 residues. Germline CDR1 and CDR2: MGHRA and YSYEKL.

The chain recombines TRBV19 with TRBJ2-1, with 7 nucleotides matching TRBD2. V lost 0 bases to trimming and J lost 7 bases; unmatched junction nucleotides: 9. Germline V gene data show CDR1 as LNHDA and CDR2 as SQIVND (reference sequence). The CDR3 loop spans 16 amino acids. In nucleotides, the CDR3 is TGTGCCAGTAGTATAGAAAGAGCGGGGAATGCGAATGAGCAGTTCTTC. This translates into CASSIERAGNANEQFF.

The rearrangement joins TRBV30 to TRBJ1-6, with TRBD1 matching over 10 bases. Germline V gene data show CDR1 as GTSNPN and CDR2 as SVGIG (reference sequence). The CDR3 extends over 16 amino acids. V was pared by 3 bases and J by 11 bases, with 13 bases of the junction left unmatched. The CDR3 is CAWSGGRTGGGPPLHF. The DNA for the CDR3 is TGTGCCTGGAGCGGGGGCCGGACAGGGGGTGGTCCACCCCTCCACTTT.

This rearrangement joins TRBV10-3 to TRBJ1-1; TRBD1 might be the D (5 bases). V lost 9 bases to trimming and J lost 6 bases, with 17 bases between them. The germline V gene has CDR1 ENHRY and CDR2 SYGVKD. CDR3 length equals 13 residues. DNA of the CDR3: TGTGCCATTTCGACAGAGCTTATTGCTGAAGCTTTCTTT. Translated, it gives CAISTELIAEAFF.

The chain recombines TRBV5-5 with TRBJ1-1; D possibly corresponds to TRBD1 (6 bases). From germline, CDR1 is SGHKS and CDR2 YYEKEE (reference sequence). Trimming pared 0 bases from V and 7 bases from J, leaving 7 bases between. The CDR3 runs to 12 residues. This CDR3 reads CASSLAGDEAFF. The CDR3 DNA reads TGTGCCAGCAGCTTGGCAGGGGATGAAGCTTTCTTT. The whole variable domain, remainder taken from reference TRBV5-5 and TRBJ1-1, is DAGVTQSPTHLIKTRGQQVTLRCSPISGHKSVSWYQQVLGQGPQFIFQYYEKEERGRGNFPDRFSARQFPNYSSELNVNALLLGDSALYLCASSLAGDEAFFGQGTRLTVV.

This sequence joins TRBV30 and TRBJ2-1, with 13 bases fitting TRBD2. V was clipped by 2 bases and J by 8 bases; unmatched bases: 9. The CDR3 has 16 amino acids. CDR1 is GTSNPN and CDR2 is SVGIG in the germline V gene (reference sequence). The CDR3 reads CAWSPYTSGGADEQFF. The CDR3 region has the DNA TGTGCCTGGAGTCCATATACTAGCGGGGGGGCCGATGAGCAGTTCTTC.